Sequencing of this TCR beta chain was carried out in a study of patients and donors after allogeneic stem cell transplantation. This clonotype was found a few times. V was cut by 3 bases and J by 2 bases, with 10 bases left in between. CDR1 is SGHVS, CDR2 FQNEAQ, per germline. The CDR3 has 14 amino acids. One entry per CDR3 protein, called by TCRdb with MiXCR from the RT-PCR reads. Of some 880,000 distinct CDR3 sequences in the sample, 18% were seen once. What was sequenced was blood, either unsorted or a sorted T cell fraction (not recorded which). The chain carries TRBV7-8 and TRBJ2-5, with a tentative D call TRBD1 (5 bases). The source of this sequence is a human donor who was either an allogeneic HSCT recipient or a stem cell or donor lymphocyte infusion donor (not recorded which). It is not recorded whose cells these are; they may come from a transplant donor. CDR3 region: CASSLTALQETQYF. In DNA, the CDR3 is TGTGCCAGCAGCTTGACAGCCTTACAAGAGACCCAGTACTTC.